The clone carrying this T cell receptor (beta chain) was seen many times. Unique molecular identifiers were attached to individual cDNA molecules. TCRdb processed the 5' RACE reads anew with MiXCR; each CDR3 protein has one entry. This table holds some 87,000 distinct CDR3 sequences, about an eighth found once. The sample comes from a study of early T cells in non-severe SARS-CoV-2 infection. Background on the study: Chains were not paired, and sequencing was done on bulk RNA from unsorted whole blood.

The CDR3 runs to 16 residues. After removal of 6 bases from V and 4 bases from J, the junction contained 12 bases not matched to a gene. Looked up from germline, CDR1 is KGHSH and CDR2 is LQKENI. V is TRBV18 and J is TRBJ2-1, with 7 positions matching TRBD1. The clonotype originates from an adult who was a healthcare worker with PCR-confirmed SARS-CoV-2 infection or an uninfected control (not recorded which). The sequenced sample consisted of whole blood. CDR3 sequence: CASSLERGHSYNEQFF. For the CDR3, the DNA is TGTGCCAGCTCGCTTGAGAGGGGGCATTCGTACAATGAGCAGTTCTTC.